The 26 T cell receptor beta chains reported below all come from one sample, sequenced in a study of T cell changes during pregnancy in multiple sclerosis. Method: immunoSEQ multiplex PCR; TCRdb's copy keeps in-frame clones and lacks some. Among approximately 100,000 clones listed, about 89% were seen once. Source: peripheral blood, taken before pregnancy. The source is a female donor with multiple sclerosis, enrolled in a pregnancy study.

CDR3 residues: CASSAQGNNQPQHF. The CDR3 nucleotides are TGTGCCAGCAGCGCACAGGGGAACAATCAGCCCCAGCATTTT. The V call is TRBV7-2, the J call TRBJ1-5; 7 bases align to TRBD1. This CDR3 region has 14 residues. Germline CDR1 is SGHTA and CDR2 is FQGNSA. V lost 5 bases, J lost 3 bases, and 4 bases stayed unmatched.

This clone was observed once. The chain recombines TRBV4-1 with TRBJ2-5; 8 nucleotides align to TRBD2. The J segment lost 5 bases and the V segment lost 0 bases, leaving 5 bases of the junction unmatched. The CDR3 runs 15 residues. CDR1 and CDR2 (germline): MGHRA, YSYEKL. The CDR3 coding sequence is TGCGCCAGCAGCCAAGAGATACTAGCGGTGGAGACCCAGTACTTC. As protein: CASSQEILAVETQYF.

This chain joins TRBV5-1 and TRBJ1-1, with a weak D call TRBD1 (6 bases). The CDR3 totals 12 residues. V lost 4 bases and J 3 bases, leaving 7 bases between the germline ends. The germline CDR1 and CDR2 sequences are SGHRS and YFSETQ. The CDR3 DNA follows: TGCGCCAGCAGCACAGGGTACACTGAAGCTTTCTTT. Translated, it gives CASSTGYTEAFF.

CDR3 loop: CASSTIPGNTEAFF. The CDR3 DNA follows: TGTGCCAGCAGTACTATCCCGGGAAACACTGAAGCTTTCTTT. The chain recombines TRBV14 with TRBJ1-1, with no clear D. Germline loops: CDR1 SGHDN, CDR2 FVKESK. Trimming took off 6 bases at V and 2 bases at J, with 13 bases between the two ends. The CDR3 extends over 14 amino acids.

The rearrangement links TRBV4-1 to TRBJ2-7; D possibly corresponds to TRBD2 (6 bases). Between the trimmed V and J ends, which lost 0 bases and 3 bases, there was a span of 15 bases. CDR3 length: 16 residues. Germline V lookup: CDR1 MGHRA, CDR2 YSYEKL. The CDR3 DNA reads as TGCGCCAGCAGCCAAGATATCGGGACTGGTTTCTACGAGCAGTACTTC. Protein sequence: CASSQDIGTGFYEQYF.

V gene TRBV29-1 combines with J gene TRBJ2-3, with 7 bases aligning to TRBD1. The J segment lost 3 bases and the V segment lost 4 bases, leaving 4 bases of the junction unmatched. The CDR3 is 13 amino acids. The V gene's germline CDR1 is SQVTM and CDR2 ANQGSEA. The chain's CDR3 is CSVARQGTDTQYF. For the CDR3, the DNA is TGCAGCGTTGCCCGACAGGGAACAGATACGCAGTATTTT.

This chain uses TRBV5-6 with TRBJ2-7; TRBD1 might be the D (5 bases). This CDR3 spans 15 amino acids. Germline values: CDR1 SGHDT, CDR2 YYEEEE. Trimming pared 3 bases from V and 4 bases from J, leaving 17 bases between. Here the CDR3 DNA reads TGTGCCAGCAGCTCTTCAAGACAGTCAGGTTACGAGCAGTACTTC. Protein product: CASSSSRQSGYEQYF.

This rearrangement joins TRBV6-1 to TRBJ1-6; the D gene is possibly TRBD1 (5 bases). Germline CDR1 and CDR2: MNHNS and SASEGT. The CDR3 runs 15 residues. V dropped 6 bases and J dropped 7 bases, with 16 bases sitting between them. CDR3 sequence: CASSQTEKGNSPLHF. CDR3 sequence (DNA): TGTGCCAGCAGCCAAACGGAGAAGGGGAATTCACCCCTCCACTTT.

V gene TRBV5-4 combines with J gene TRBJ1-2; D is perhaps TRBD1 (5 bases). The CDR3 consists of 13 residues. The V end was cut by 3 bases, the J end by 8 bases, with 14 bases between. The germline gives CDR1 SGHNT, CDR2 YYREEE (reference sequence). Here the CDR3 reads CASSSGGNPGYTF. The CDR3 DNA is TGTGCCAGCAGCTCGGGGGGAAATCCGGGCTACACCTTC.

V usage is TRBV12-5 and J usage is TRBJ2-7, with D possibly being TRBD1 (7 bases). CDR3 length equals 16 residues. Per the germline V gene, CDR1 is LGHNT and CDR2 is FRNRAP. V shed 5 bases and J shed 2 bases, with 19 bases lying between them. This chain's CDR3 is CASGRSGQRATYEQYF. The CDR3 DNA reads as TGTGCTAGTGGTAGATCGGGACAGCGGGCCACCTACGAGCAGTACTTC.

The chain uses TRBV27 and TRBJ1-5; 8 positions agree with TRBD1. V lost 5 bases and J lost 6; bases outside the gene matches: 12. CDR3 length equals 16 residues. Germline V gene data show CDR1 as MNHEY and CDR2 as SMNVEV (reference sequence). CDR3 residues: CASSQIKPGGLQPQHF. CDR3 DNA: TGTGCCAGCAGTCAAATTAAGCCAGGGGGCCTTCAGCCCCAGCATTTT.

This chain connects TRBV6-5 to TRBJ1-5; D not certain. Germline lookup yields CDR1 MNHEY and CDR2 SVGAGI. The CDR3 loop spans 14 amino acids. Trimming cost V 4 bases and J 4 bases, with 11 bases left between them. CDR3 protein: CASSWSQANQPQHF. CDR3 sequence (DNA): TGTGCCAGCAGTTGGTCGCAGGCTAATCAGCCCCAGCATTTT.

This chain uses TRBV12-5 with TRBJ2-3, with 9 bases identical to TRBD1. CDR1 and CDR2 (germline): LGHNT, FRNRAP. V shed 1 base and J 1 base; nucleotides not matched to a gene: 3. The CDR3 runs to 16 residues. The CDR3 nucleotides read TGTGCTAGTGGTTTGGCTAGGACAGGGGGCACAGATACGCAGTATTTT. It is translated as CASGLARTGGTDTQYF.

This clone was seen only once. This sequence joins TRBV11-3 and TRBJ1-4; D gene uncertain. This CDR3 has 16 amino acids. Germline CDR1 SGHNT, CDR2 YENEEA. V gave up 5 bases and J gave up 4 bases, with 17 bases separating them. The CDR3 is CASSPSGKRSNEKLFF. In nucleotides, the CDR3 is TGTGCCAGCAGCCCATCGGGTAAACGGAGTAATGAAAAACTGTTTTTT.

The chain is built from TRBV30 and TRBJ1-1; D unresolved. The CDR3 is made up of 16 amino acids. Trimming took 5 bases from V and 0 from J, leaving 19 bases between them. Germline V lookup: CDR1 GTSNPN, CDR2 SVGIG (reference sequence). The CDR3 DNA follows: TGTGCCTGGCGTAATTATCCGCCGGGATTGAACACTGAAGCTTTCTTT. Its protein product is CAWRNYPPGLNTEAFF.

The chain employs TRBV7-8 and TRBJ2-7, with no clear D. Germline lookup yields CDR1 SGHVS and CDR2 FQNEAQ. Between the trimmed V and J ends, which lost 5 bases and 6 bases, there was a span of 8 bases. CDR3 length equals 11 residues. CDR3 protein: CASSPQLEQYF. As DNA, the CDR3 is TGTGCCAGCAGCCCCCAACTCGAGCAGTACTTC.

The rearrangement uses TRBV7-7 and TRBJ2-7; 7 bases agree with TRBD2. Germline V gives CDR1 SSHAT, CDR2 FNYEAQ (reference sequence). V was pared by 5 bases and J by 5 bases, with 6 bases of the junction left unmatched. The CDR3 has 13 residues. As DNA, the CDR3 is TGTGCCAGCAGCGTGGGACTATTAAACGAGCAGTACTTC. Encoded protein: CASSVGLLNEQYF.

The V gene is TRBV5-4, the J gene TRBJ1-4; D gene unclear. The CDR3 totals 12 residues. V dropped 2 bases and J dropped 8 bases, with 7 bases sitting between them. CDR1 and CDR2 from the germline V gene are SGHNT and YYREEE (reference sequence). CDR3: CASSLGREKLFF. The CDR3 nucleotides read TGTGCCAGCAGCTTAGGGAGAGAAAAACTGTTTTTT.

This chain joins TRBV18 and TRBJ2-7; 12 bases map to TRBD1. This CDR3 has 13 residues. CDR1 KGHSH and CDR2 LQKENI come from the germline V gene. The J segment lost 6 bases and the V segment lost 3 bases, leaving 0 bases of the junction unmatched. The CDR3 loop is CASSPGQGAEQYF. The CDR3 DNA follows: TGTGCCAGCTCACCGGGACAGGGGGCCGAGCAGTACTTC.

The chain recombines TRBV29-1 with TRBJ1-2; 9 nucleotides align to TRBD1. The CDR3 totals 13 residues. Germline CDR1 and CDR2: SQVTM and ANQGSEA. V lost 3 bases, J lost 9 bases, and 8 bases stayed unmatched. The CDR3 nucleotides are TGCAGCGTTGAGCCACAGGGGGCGCTTAGCTACACCTTC. Its protein product is CSVEPQGALSYTF. Using reference TRBV29-1 and TRBJ1-2 for the parts outside the CDR3, the full variable domain is SAVISQKPSRDICQRGTSLTIQCQVDSQVTMMFWYRQQPGQSLTLIATANQGSEATYESGFVIDKFPISRPNLTFSTLTVSNMSPEDSSIYLCSVEPQGALSYTFGSGTRLTVV.

V usage is TRBV25-1 and J usage is TRBJ2-1, with 8 bases identical to TRBD1. After removal of 4 bases from V and 3 bases from J, the junction contained 5 bases not matched to a gene. CDR1 MGHDK and CDR2 SYGVNS come from the germline V gene. This CDR3 contains 15 residues. The CDR3 protein is CASSGRGRNYNEQFF. In nucleotides, the CDR3 is TGTGCCAGCAGTGGCAGGGGGCGCAACTACAATGAGCAGTTCTTC.

The rearrangement joins TRBV18 to TRBJ1-6; 7 bases are shared with TRBD1. Trimming cost V 2 bases and J 10 bases; bases outside gene matches: 11. This CDR3 has 16 amino acids. The germline gives CDR1 KGHSH, CDR2 LQKENI. The CDR3 loop reads CASSPNVQGFGSPLHF. CDR3 sequence (DNA): TGTGCCAGCTCACCAAACGTACAGGGGTTTGGCTCACCCCTCCACTTT.

The chain employs TRBV4-1 and TRBJ1-4, with D perhaps TRBD1 (5 bases). Germline CDR1 is MGHRA and CDR2 is YSYEKL. This CDR3 is 16 amino acids long. V was cut by 2 bases and J by 1 base, with 11 bases left in between. CDR3 bases: TGCGCCAGCAGCCAACGGAACGGGGGAACTAATGAAAAACTGTTTTTT. Its translation: CASSQRNGGTNEKLFF.

This rearrangement joins TRBV7-9 to TRBJ1-4; tentative D call: TRBD1 (5 bases). V lost 5 bases and J 4 bases, leaving 11 bases between the germline ends. Per the germline V gene, CDR1 is SEHNR and CDR2 is FQNEAQ (reference sequence). The length of the CDR3 is 14 residues. CDR3 region: CASSVRQSNEKLFF. DNA of the CDR3: TGTGCCAGCAGCGTGCGACAGAGTAATGAAAAACTGTTTTTT.

The chain employs TRBV6-5 and TRBJ2-3; 9 nucleotides align to TRBD1. Germline V gene sequence: CDR1 MNHEY, CDR2 SVGAGI. The ends lost 5 bases at V and 3 bases at J; junction bases unmatched: 6. The CDR3 contains 15 residues. The CDR3 loop reads CASSGTGGATDTQYF. The DNA for the CDR3 is TGTGCCAGCAGTGGCACAGGGGGCGCGACAGATACGCAGTATTTT.

The gene calls are TRBV19 and TRBJ2-6, with no clear D. The CDR3 spans 16 residues. Germline-derived CDR1 and CDR2 are LNHDA and SQIVND (reference sequence). V was clipped by 7 bases and J by 2 bases, with 15 bases between them. The CDR3 DNA reads TGTGCCAGTACCAGACTGGTCTCTGCTGGGGCCAACGTCCTGACTTTC. Translating gives CASTRLVSAGANVLTF.